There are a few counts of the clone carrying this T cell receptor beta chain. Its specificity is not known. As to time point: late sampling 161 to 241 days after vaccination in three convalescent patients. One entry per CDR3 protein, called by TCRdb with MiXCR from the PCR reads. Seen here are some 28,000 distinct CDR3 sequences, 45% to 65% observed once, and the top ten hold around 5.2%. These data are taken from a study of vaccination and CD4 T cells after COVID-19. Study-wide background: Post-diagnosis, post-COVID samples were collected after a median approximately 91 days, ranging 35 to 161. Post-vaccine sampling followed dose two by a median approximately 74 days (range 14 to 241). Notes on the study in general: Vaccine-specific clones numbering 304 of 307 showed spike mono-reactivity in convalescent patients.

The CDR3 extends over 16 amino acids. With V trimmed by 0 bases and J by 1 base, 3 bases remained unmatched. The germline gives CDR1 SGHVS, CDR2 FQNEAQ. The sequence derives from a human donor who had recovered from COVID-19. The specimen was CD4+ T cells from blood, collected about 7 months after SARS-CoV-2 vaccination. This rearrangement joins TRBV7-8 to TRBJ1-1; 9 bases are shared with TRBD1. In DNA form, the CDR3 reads TGTGCCAGCAGCTTAGCGATGGGACAGGGGAACACTGAAGCTTTCTTT. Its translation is CASSLAMGQGNTEAFF.